This T cell receptor (beta chain) originates from a study of blood T cell repertoires in COVID-19. The wider study: The analysed material was cDNA or gDNA that came from T cells, B-cell-depleted T cells, or PBMCs.

This CDR3 has 16 residues. V trimming: 4 bases; J trimming: 4 bases; junction bases outside the gene matches: 12. Germline V gene sequence: CDR1 SGHRS, CDR2 YFSETQ. Adults between about 18 and 95 years of age took part from about two dozen US areas. As processed by the authors: Reference gene primers were amplified, and this amplification served to estimate nucleated cell counts. Method: immunoSEQ multiplex PCR; TCRdb's copy keeps in-frame clones and lacks some. The V and J calls and clone size are taken from that table; D and trimming were inferred from the DNA. The data hold approximately 150,000 clones, with under 90% observed a single time.

The receptor was isolated from a middle-aged man in a cohort exposed to, infected with or recovered from COVID-19 (not recorded which). What was sequenced was PBMCs or T cells enriched from blood (not recorded which). The rearrangement joins TRBV5-1 to TRBJ2-3, with 7 bases matching TRBD2. The CDR3: CASSPERGKGADTQYF. CDR3 sequence (DNA): TGCGCCAGCAGCCCCGAGCGGGGTAAGGGTGCAGATACGCAGTATTTT. The full variable domain, in which reference TRBV5-1 and TRBJ2-3 provide the parts outside the CDR3, is KAGVTQTPRYLIKTRGQQVTLSCSPISGHRSVSWYQQTPGQGLQFLFEYFSETQRNKGNFPGRFSGRQFSNSRSEMNVSTLELGDSALYLCASSPERGKGADTQYFGPGTRLTVL.